This TCR beta chain is from a study of T cell repertoires in cytomegalovirus infection. Study-level background: TCR beta signatures that were public indicated CMV infection and matching HLA type.

Each CDR3 protein gets one entry after TCRdb re-called the reads with MiXCR. The data show under 850,000 distinct CDR3 sequences, 35% to 40% seen once. The CDR3 loop spans 14 amino acids. Trimming shortened V by 7 bases and J by 0 bases, and 10 bases separated the two germline ends. The chain employs TRBV12-3 or TRBV12-4 and TRBJ2-1; weak D call: TRBD2 (6 bases). Sequencing input: PBMCs. The clonotype was recovered from a human donor in good health (CMV status not recorded). Some clones in this sample may be carry-over from other donors' samples. The CDR3 sequence: CASKGLSSYNEQFF. The CDR3 region has the DNA TGTGCCAGCAAGGGACTTAGCTCCTACAATGAGCAGTTCTTC.